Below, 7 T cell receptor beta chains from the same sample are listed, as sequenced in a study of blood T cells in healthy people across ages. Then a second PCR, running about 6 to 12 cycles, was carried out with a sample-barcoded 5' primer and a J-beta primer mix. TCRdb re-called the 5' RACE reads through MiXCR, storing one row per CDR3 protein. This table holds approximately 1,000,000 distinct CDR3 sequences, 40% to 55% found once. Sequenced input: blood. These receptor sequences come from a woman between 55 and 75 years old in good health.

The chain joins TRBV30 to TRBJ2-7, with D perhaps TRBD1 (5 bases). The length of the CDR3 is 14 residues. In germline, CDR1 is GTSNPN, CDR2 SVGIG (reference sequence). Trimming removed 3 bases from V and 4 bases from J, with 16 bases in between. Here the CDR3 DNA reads TGTGCCTGGAGGGACACAAACGCAGGGTACGAGCAGTACTTC. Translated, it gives CAWRDTNAGYEQYF.

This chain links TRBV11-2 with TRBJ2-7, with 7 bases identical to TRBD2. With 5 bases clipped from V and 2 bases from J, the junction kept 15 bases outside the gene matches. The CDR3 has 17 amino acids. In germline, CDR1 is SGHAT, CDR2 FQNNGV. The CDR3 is CASSPISRTRTTYEQYF. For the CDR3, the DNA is TGTGCCAGCAGCCCGATTAGCAGGACTAGGACCACCTACGAGCAGTACTTC. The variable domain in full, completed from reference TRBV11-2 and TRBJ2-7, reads EAGVAQSPRYKIIEKRQSVAFWCNPISGHATLYWYQQILGQGPKLLIQFQNNGVVDDSQLPKDRFSAERLKGVDSTLKIQPAKLEDSAVYLCASSPISRTRTTYEQYFGPGTRLTVT.

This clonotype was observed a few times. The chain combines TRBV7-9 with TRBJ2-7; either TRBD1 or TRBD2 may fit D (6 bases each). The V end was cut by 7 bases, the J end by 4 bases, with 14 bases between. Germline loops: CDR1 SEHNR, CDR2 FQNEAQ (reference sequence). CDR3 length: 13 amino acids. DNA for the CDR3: TGTGCCAGCACCCATGGGGGGCGATACGAGCAGTACTTC. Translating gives CASTHGGRYEQYF.

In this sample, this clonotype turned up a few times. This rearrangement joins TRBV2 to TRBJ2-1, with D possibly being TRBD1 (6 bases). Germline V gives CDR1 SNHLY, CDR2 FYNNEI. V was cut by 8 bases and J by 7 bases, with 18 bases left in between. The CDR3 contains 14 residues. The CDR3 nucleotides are TGTGCCAGCTATACAGGGTCCCCGGGGAATGAGCAGTTCTTC. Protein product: CASYTGSPGNEQFF.

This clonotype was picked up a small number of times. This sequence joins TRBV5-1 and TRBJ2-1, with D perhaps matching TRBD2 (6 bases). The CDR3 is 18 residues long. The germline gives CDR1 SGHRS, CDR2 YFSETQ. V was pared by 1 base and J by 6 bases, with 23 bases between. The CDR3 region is CASSLFGTSGWGGNEQFF. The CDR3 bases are TGCGCCAGCAGCTTGTTTGGGACGTCGGGATGGGGAGGCAATGAGCAGTTCTTC.

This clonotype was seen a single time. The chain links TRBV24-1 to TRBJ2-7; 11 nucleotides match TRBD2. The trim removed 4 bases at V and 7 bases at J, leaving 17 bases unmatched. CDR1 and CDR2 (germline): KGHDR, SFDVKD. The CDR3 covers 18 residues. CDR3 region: CATSEGGLAGGLYGEQYF. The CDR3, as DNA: TGTGCCACCAGTGAAGGCGGGTTAGCGGGAGGGCTCTACGGTGAGCAGTACTTC.

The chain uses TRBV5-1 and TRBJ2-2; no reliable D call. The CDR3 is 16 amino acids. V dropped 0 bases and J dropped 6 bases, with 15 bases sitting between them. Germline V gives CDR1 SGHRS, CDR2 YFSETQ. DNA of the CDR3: TGCGCCAGCAGCTTGGAGGGCTCGACGGACCCCGGGGAGCTGTTTTTT. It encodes CASSLEGSTDPGELFF.